The 13 T cell receptor beta chains below come from one sample, sequenced in a study of blood T cell repertoires in COVID-19. The data were produced by immunoSEQ multiplex PCR, yet TCRdb's version contains in-frame clones alone and is incomplete. This table has about 310,000 clones, roughly 91% appearing once. Input material: peripheral blood. These receptors were taken from a man in his forties or fifties with active or convalescent COVID-19.

The rearrangement links TRBV28 to TRBJ1-6, with 9 bases fitting TRBD1. The V gene's germline CDR1 is MDHEN and CDR2 SYDVKM. The CDR3 is made up of 16 amino acids. V trimming: 2 bases; J trimming: 7 bases; junction bases outside the gene matches: 6. This chain's CDR3 is CASSLGTGMQNSPLHF. The CDR3 DNA reads as TGTGCCAGCAGTTTAGGGACAGGGATGCAGAATTCACCCCTCCACTTT. Filled out from reference TRBV28 and TRBJ1-6, the complete variable domain reads DVKVTQSSRYLVKRTGEKVFLECVQDMDHENMFWYRQDPGLGLRLIYFSYDVKMKEKGDIPEGYSVSREKKERFSLILESASTNQTSMYLCASSLGTGMQNSPLHFGNGTRLTVT.

The CDR3 sequence: CATRGTGSYTEAFF. The DNA of the CDR3 is TGTGCCACCAGAGGGACAGGGAGCTATACTGAAGCTTTCTTT. This rearrangement joins TRBV24-1 to TRBJ1-1, with 9 bases identical to TRBD1. CDR3 size: 14 residues. Trimming removed 7 bases from V and 5 bases from J; junction bases left unmatched: 7. Germline assignment: CDR1 KGHDR and CDR2 SFDVKD.

This clone has ten or more counts. V gene TRBV6-5 combines with J gene TRBJ1-2; 10 bases are a match to TRBD1. From germline, CDR1 is MNHEY and CDR2 SVGAGI. V gave up 6 bases and J gave up 8 bases; unmatched junction bases: 6. The CDR3 sequence is 13 residues long. For the CDR3, the DNA is TGTGCCAGCAGGCGACAGGGGGCCGGAGGCTACACCTTC. This sequence encodes CASRRQGAGGYTF.

V gene TRBV4-3 combines with J gene TRBJ1-4, with D tentatively TRBD1 (5 bases). The germline V gene has CDR1 LGHNA and CDR2 YSLEER. V lost 2 bases, J lost 6 bases, and 7 bases lay in between. The CDR3 extends over 13 amino acids. This CDR3 is CASSQQGHEKLFF. The CDR3 DNA follows: TGCGCCAGCAGCCAACAGGGCCATGAAAAACTGTTTTTT.

The chain joins TRBV6-5 to TRBJ2-5; 11 bases match TRBD1. This CDR3 is built from 15 residues. V lost 6 bases, J lost 3 bases, and 6 bases stayed unmatched. The germline gives CDR1 MNHEY, CDR2 SVGAGI. The CDR3 DNA follows: TGTGCCAGCAGACGGGACAGGGGGGGAGAAGAGACCCAGTACTTC. Translating it yields CASRRDRGGEETQYF.

CDR3 sequence: CASSMLKGAGNQPQHF. CDR3 in DNA: TGTGCCAGTAGTATGTTAAAGGGGGCCGGCAATCAGCCCCAGCATTTT. This rearrangement joins TRBV19 to TRBJ1-5, with TRBD1 identical over 7 bases. This CDR3 is built from 16 residues. Trimming cost V 3 bases and J 2 bases; bases outside gene matches: 7. Germline values: CDR1 LNHDA, CDR2 SQIVND (reference sequence).

This chain joins TRBV7-9 and TRBJ1-2, with TRBD1 matching 9 bases. V lost 5 bases and J lost 5; bases outside the gene matches: 6. This CDR3 comprises 14 residues. The germline V gene encodes CDR1 SEHNR and CDR2 FQNEAQ (reference sequence). The CDR3 nucleotides read TGTGCCAGCAGCCCCGGGACAGGGATATATGGCTACACCTTC. Its protein is CASSPGTGIYGYTF.

J is TRBJ1-5 and V is TRBV19, with D possibly TRBD1 on 5 matching bases. The CDR3 totals 16 residues. Germline-derived CDR1 and CDR2 are LNHDA and SQIVND (reference sequence). V shed 7 bases and J shed 4 bases, with 20 bases lying between them. The CDR3 nucleotides read TGTGCCAGTACCTCCGGACACGGGTATGGTAATCAGCCCCAGCATTTT. Residues: CASTSGHGYGNQPQHF.

J is TRBJ1-2 and V is TRBV2; 8 nucleotides align to TRBD1. In germline, CDR1 is SNHLY, CDR2 FYNNEI. This CDR3 has 14 residues. With V trimmed by 6 bases and J by 4 bases, 7 bases remained unmatched. CDR3 sequence reads: CASRPTGEAYGYTF. The CDR3 coding sequence is TGTGCCAGCAGACCGACAGGGGAAGCCTATGGCTACACCTTC.

V and J are TRBV2 and TRBJ1-2; possibly TRBD1 for D (6 bases). This CDR3 is 12 amino acids long. CDR1 and CDR2 from the germline V gene are SNHLY and FYNNEI. V lost 7 bases to trimming and J lost 0 bases, with 6 bases between them. The CDR3 nucleotides are TGTGCCAGCAAGGGGGCTAACTATGGCTACACCTTC. As protein: CASKGANYGYTF.

DNA for the CDR3: TGCGCCAGCAGTCACGTAGGAGGGGACGACGGCTACACCTTC. This codes for CASSHVGGDDGYTF. V usage is TRBV5-1 and J usage is TRBJ1-2; a weak D match, TRBD1 (5 bases). Trimming shortened V by 5 bases and J by 8 bases, and 19 bases separated the two germline ends. Germline-derived CDR1 and CDR2 are SGHRS and YFSETQ. CDR3 size: 14 residues.

The V and J genes are TRBV11-2 and TRBJ2-3; D possibly corresponds to TRBD1 (6 bases). V was cut by 1 base and J by 0 bases, with 14 bases left in between. The CDR3 sequence is 17 residues long. Germline CDR1 is SGHAT and CDR2 is FQNNGV. The CDR3 DNA reads TGTGCCAGCAGCTTAGTCGGCAGGGGACCTAGCACAGATACGCAGTATTTT. It is translated as CASSLVGRGPSTDTQYF.

V is TRBV18 and J is TRBJ2-5, with 9 bases aligning to TRBD1. The CDR3 is made up of 14 amino acids. Per germline, CDR1 KGHSH and CDR2 LQKENI. With V trimmed by 6 bases and J by 4 bases, 6 bases remained unmatched. CDR3 bases: TGTGCCAGCTCCCTAGGGACAGGGCGAGAGACCCAGTACTTC. It encodes CASSLGTGRETQYF.